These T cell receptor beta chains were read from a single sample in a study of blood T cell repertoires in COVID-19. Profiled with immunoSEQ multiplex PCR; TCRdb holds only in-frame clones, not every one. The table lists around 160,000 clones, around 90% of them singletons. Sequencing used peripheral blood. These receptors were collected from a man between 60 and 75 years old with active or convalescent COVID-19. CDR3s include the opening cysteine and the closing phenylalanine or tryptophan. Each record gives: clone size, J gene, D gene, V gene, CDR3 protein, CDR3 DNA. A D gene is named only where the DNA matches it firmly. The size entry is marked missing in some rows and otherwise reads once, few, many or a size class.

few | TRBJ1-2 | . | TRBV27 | CASSFDRYYGYTF | TGTGCCAGCAGTTTCGACAGGTACTATGGCTACACCTTC
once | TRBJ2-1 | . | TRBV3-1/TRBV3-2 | CASSQTRPSSYNEQFF | TGTGCCAGCAGCCAAACCAGGCCCAGCTCCTACAATGAGCAGTTCTTC
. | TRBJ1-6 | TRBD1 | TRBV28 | CASSFSGTGSSPLHF | TGTGCCAGCAGTTTCTCCGGGACAGGGTCCTCACCCCTCCACTTT
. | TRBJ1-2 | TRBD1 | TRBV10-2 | CASRPRDRGLGANYGYTF | TGCGCCAGCAGACCCCGGGACAGGGGGCTTGGAGCTAACTATGGCTACACCTTC
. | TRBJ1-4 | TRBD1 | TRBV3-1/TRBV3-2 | CASSQNRGNEKLFF | TGTGCCAGCAGCCAGAACAGGGGGAATGAAAAACTGTTTTTT
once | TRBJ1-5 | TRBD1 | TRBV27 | CASSPIEGARNQPQHF | TGTGCCAGCAGTCCCATAGAGGGGGCGCGGAATCAGCCCCAGCATTTT
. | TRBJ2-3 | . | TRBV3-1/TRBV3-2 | CASSQARNTDTQYF | TGTGCCAGCAGCCAAGCGAGGAACACAGATACGCAGTATTTT
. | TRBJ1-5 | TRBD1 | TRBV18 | CASSPGQAARPQHF | TGTGCCAGCTCACCGGGACAGGCGGCCAGGCCCCAGCATTTT
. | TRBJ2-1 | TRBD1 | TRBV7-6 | CASSPPSWRTGSNEQFF | TGTGCCAGCAGCCCCCCCAGTTGGAGGACAGGGTCCAATGAGCAGTTCTTC
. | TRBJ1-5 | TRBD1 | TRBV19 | CASRGTGEGQPQHF | TGTGCCAGTAGGGGGACAGGGGAGGGTCAGCCCCAGCATTTT
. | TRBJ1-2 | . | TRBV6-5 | CASSYDSNYGYTF | TGTGCCAGCAGTTACGACAGTAACTATGGCTACACCTTC
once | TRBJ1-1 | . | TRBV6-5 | CASSLNWNTEAFF | TGTGCCAGCAGTCTGAACTGGAACACTGAAGCTTTCTTT
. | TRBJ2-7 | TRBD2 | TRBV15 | CATSSHSGTSVNQYF | TGTGCCACCAGCAGTCACTCCGGGACTAGCGTTAATCAGTACTTC
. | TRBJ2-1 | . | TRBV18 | CASSPPLSVDEQFF | TGTGCCAGCTCACCACCCTTATCTGTCGATGAGCAGTTCTTC
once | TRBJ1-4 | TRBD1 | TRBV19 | CASSRQGAGATNEKLFF | TGTGCCAGTAGCCGACAGGGGGCTGGGGCAACTAATGAAAAACTGTTTTTT
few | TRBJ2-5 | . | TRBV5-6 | CASSSGGREETQYF | TGTGCCAGCAGCTCCGGGGGTCGAGAAGAGACCCAGTACTTC
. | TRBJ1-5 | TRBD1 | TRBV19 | CASSGQDSNQPQHF | TGTGCCAGTAGTGGACAGGATAGCAATCAGCCCCAGCATTTT
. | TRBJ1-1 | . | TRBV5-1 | CASSLEAGMNTEAFF | TGCGCCAGCAGCTTGGAGGCAGGAATGAACACTGAAGCTTTCTTT
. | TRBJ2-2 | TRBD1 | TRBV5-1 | CASSFGTVNTGELFF | TGCGCCAGCAGCTTCGGGACAGTAAACACCGGGGAGCTGTTTTTT
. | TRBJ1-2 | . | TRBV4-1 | CASSSFYGYTF | TGCGCCAGCAGCTCATTCTATGGCTACACCTTC
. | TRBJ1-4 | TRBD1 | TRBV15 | CATSRDLQGAREKLFF | TGTGCCACCAGCAGAGACCTTCAGGGGGCTCGTGAAAAACTGTTTTTT
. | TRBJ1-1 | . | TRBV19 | CASSPGATEAFF | TGTGCCAGTAGTCCCGGAGCCACTGAAGCTTTCTTT
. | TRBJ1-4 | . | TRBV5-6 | CASSLDKEKLFF | TGTGCCAGCAGCCTCGACAAGGAAAAACTGTTTTTT
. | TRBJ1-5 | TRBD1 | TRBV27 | CASSLPRIRDRGKGSNQPQHF | TGTGCCAGCAGTTTACCGAGGATCCGGGACAGGGGTAAAGGCAGCAATCAGCCCCAGCATTTT
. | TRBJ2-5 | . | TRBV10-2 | CASSEHRVEETQYF | TGCGCCAGCAGTGAGCATCGGGTGGAAGAGACCCAGTACTTC
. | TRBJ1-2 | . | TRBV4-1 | CASSQDFGGFNGYTF | TGCGCCAGCAGCCAAGATTTCGGGGGGTTCAATGGCTACACCTTC
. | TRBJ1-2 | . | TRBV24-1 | CATSDRNYGYTF | TGTGCCACCAGTGACAGGAACTATGGCTACACCTTC
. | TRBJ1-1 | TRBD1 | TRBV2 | CASMMTGANTEAFF | TGTGCCAGCATGATGACAGGGGCTAACACTGAAGCTTTCTTT
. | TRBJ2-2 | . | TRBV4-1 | CASSQGGQNTGELFF | TGCGCCAGCAGCCAAGGTGGGCAGAACACCGGGGAGCTGTTTTTT
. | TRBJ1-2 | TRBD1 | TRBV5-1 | CASSLARGTVNGYTF | TGCGCCAGCAGCTTGGCTAGAGGGACAGTCAATGGCTACACCTTC
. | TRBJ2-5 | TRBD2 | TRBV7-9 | CASSLSGGKETQYF | TGTGCCAGCAGCCTTAGCGGGGGGAAAGAGACCCAGTACTTC
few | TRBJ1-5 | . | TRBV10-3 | CAISDFEGAGQPQHF | TGTGCCATCAGTGATTTCGAAGGGGCAGGTCAGCCCCAGCATTTT
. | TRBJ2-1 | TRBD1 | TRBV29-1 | CSVDGQGGNEQFF | TGCAGCGTTGACGGACAGGGGGGGAATGAGCAGTTCTTC
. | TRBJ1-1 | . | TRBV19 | CASSPYPGQPNTEAFF | TGTGCCAGTAGCCCTTACCCTGGACAGCCAAACACTGAAGCTTTCTTT
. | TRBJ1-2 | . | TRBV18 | CASSPKQETGYTF | TGTGCCAGCTCACCGAAACAGGAGACCGGCTACACCTTC
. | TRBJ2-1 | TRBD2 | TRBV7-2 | CASSARTSGSVSYNEQFF | TGTGCCAGCAGCGCCCGGACTAGCGGGAGCGTATCCTACAATGAGCAGTTCTTC
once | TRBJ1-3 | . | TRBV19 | CASSHLVYRGSGNTIYF | TGTGCCAGTAGTCACCTCGTTTACCGGGGCTCTGGAAACACCATATATTTT
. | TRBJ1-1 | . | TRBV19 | CASSTQGDTEAFF | TGTGCCAGTAGTACCCAGGGTGACACTGAAGCTTTCTTT
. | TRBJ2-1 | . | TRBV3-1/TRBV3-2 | CASYQTRNNEQFF | TGTGCCAGCTACCAGACTAGGAACAATGAGCAGTTCTTC
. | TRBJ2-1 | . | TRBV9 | CASSVPGTARVNEQFF | TGTGCCAGCAGCGTCCCCGGGACTGCCAGAGTGAATGAGCAGTTCTTC
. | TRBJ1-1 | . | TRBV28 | CASSLLREGTEAFF | TGTGCCAGCAGTTTATTGAGGGAGGGCACTGAAGCTTTCTTT
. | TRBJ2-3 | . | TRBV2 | CASSEGFSADTQYF | TGTGCCAGCAGTGAGGGGTTTAGCGCAGATACGCAGTATTTT